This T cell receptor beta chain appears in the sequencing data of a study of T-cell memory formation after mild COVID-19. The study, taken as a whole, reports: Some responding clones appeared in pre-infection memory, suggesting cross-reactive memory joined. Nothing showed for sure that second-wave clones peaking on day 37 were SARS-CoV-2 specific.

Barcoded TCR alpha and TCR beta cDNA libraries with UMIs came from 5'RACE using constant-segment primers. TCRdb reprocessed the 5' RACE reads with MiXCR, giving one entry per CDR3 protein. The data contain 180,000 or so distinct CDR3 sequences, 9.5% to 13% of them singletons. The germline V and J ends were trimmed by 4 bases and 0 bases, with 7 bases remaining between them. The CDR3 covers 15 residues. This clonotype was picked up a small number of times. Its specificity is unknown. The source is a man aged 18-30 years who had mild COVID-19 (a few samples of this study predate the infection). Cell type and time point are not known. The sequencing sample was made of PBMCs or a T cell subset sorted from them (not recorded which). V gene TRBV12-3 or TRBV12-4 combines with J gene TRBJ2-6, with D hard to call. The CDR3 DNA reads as TGTGCCAGCAGTTCTTTTTTCTCTGGGGCCAACGTCCTGACTTTC. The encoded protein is CASSSFFSGANVLTF.